This TCR beta chain was retrieved from a study of T-cell memory formation after mild COVID-19. Study-level findings and limits: The study found balanced CD4/CD8 in clones contracting day 15 to 85 and a CD4+ lean in later expanders. Contracting CD4+ clones lay largely in CM and EM, with CD8+ ones residing in EMRA.

Worth noting for this clonotype: Its cognate antigen is unknown.

Trimming removed 6 bases from V and 5 bases from J, with 17 bases in between. Germline V gene lookup returns CDR1 SGHTA and CDR2 FQGTGA. This CDR3 has 14 residues. UMIs and sample barcodes were carried by the TCR alpha and TCR beta cDNA libraries that 5'RACE produced using constant-segment primers. Each CDR3 protein is one row after TCRdb ran MiXCR on the 5' RACE reads. The top ten clones hold approximately 21% of a sample with approximately 400,000 distinct CDR3 sequences, about 20% of them seen once. What was sequenced was PBMCs or a T cell subset sorted from them (not recorded which). The source of this sequence is a man younger than 30 who had mild COVID-19 (a few samples of this study predate the infection). Cell type and time point are not known. This chain connects TRBV7-3 to TRBJ2-7; D perhaps matches TRBD1 (8 bases). The CDR3 is CASSLPQGGDEQYF. The CDR3 DNA sequence: TGTGCCAGCAGTTTACCACAGGGGGGGGACGAGCAGTACTTC.